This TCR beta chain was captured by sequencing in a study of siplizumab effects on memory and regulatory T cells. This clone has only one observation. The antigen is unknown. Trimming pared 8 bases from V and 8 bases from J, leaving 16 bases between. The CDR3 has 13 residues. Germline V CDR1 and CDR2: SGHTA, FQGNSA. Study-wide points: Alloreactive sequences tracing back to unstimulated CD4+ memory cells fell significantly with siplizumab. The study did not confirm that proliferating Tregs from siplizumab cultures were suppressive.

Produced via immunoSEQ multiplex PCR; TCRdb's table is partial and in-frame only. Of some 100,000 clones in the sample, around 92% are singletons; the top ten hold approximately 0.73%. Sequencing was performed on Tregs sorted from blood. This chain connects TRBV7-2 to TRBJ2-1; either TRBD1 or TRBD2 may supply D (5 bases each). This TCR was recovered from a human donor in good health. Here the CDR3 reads CASLTYLGDEQFF. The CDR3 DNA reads TGTGCCAGCCTTACTTACCTGGGGGATGAGCAGTTCTTC.